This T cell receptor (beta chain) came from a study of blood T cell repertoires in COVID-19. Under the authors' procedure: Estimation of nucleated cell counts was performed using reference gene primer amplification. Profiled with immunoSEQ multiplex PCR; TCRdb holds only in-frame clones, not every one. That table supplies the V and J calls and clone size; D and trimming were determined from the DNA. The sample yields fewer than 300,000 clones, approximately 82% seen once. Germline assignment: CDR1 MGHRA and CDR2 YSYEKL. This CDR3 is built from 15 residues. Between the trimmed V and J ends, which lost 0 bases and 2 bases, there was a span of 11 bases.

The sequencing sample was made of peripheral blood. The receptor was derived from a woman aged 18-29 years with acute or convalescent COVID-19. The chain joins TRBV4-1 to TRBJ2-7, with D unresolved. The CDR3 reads CASSQDPTVPYEQYF. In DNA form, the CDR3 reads TGCGCCAGCAGCCAAGATCCCACTGTCCCCTACGAGCAGTACTTC.